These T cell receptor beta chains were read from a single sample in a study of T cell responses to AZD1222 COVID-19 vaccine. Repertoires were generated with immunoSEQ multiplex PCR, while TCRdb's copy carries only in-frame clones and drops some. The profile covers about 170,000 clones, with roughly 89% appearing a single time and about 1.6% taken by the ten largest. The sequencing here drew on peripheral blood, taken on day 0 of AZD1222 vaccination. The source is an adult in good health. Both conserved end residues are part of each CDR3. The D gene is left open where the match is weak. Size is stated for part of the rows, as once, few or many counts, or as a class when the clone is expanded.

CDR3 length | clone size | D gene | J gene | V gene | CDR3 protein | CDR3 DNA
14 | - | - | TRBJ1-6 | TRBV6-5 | CASSSNGWGTPLHF | TGTGCCAGCAGCTCTAATGGCTGGGGCACACCCCTCCACTTT
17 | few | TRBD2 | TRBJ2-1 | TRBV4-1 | CASSRTIAGSLDNEQFF | TGCGCCAGCAGCCGCACCATAGCGGGATCTCTTGACAATGAGCAGTTCTTC
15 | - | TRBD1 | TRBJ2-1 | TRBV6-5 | CASTDPGTGYNEQFF | TGTGCCAGCACCGACCCCGGGACAGGATACAATGAGCAGTTCTTC
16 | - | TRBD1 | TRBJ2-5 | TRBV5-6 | CASSQSGTGLQETQYF | TGTGCCAGCAGCCAGTCAGGGACAGGGCTCCAAGAGACCCAGTACTTC
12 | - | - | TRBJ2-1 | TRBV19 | CASSLQGNEQFF | TGTGCCAGTAGTCTGCAGGGCAATGAGCAGTTCTTC
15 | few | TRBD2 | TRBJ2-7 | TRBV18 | CASSRTSGGTYEQYF | TGTGCCAGCTCAAGGACTAGCGGGGGTACCTACGAGCAGTACTTC
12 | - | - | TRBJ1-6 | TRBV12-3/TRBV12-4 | CASSLGQSPLHF | TGTGCCAGCAGTTTAGGCCAATCACCCCTCCACTTT
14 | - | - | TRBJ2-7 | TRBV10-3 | CAISEPGATYEQYF | TGTGCCATCAGTGAGCCAGGGGCGACCTACGAGCAGTACTTC
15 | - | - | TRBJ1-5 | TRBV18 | CASSPAGGTQQPQHF | TGTGCCAGCTCTCCGGCGGGGGGGACTCAACAGCCCCAGCATTTT
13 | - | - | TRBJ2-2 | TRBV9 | CASSVEETGELFF | TGTGCCAGCAGCGTAGAGGAGACCGGGGAGCTGTTTTTT
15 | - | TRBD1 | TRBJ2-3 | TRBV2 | CASSEPTGGSDTQYF | TGTGCCAGCAGTGAACCTACAGGGGGATCCGATACGCAGTATTTT
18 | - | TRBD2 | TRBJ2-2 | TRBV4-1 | CASSLLLAGAPTTGELFF | TGCGCCAGCAGCCTACTACTAGCGGGGGCCCCAACAACCGGGGAGCTGTTTTTT
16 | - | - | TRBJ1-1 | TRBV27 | CASSLTAAYLNTEAFF | TGTGCCAGCAGTTTAACGGCAGCGTACCTGAACACTGAAGCTTTCTTT
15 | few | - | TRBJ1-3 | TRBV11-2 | CASSSSVLTGNTIYF | TGTGCCAGCAGCTCGTCAGTTTTGACTGGAAACACCATATATTTT
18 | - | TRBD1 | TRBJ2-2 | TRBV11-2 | CASSSWTGRVWDTGELFF | TGTGCCAGCAGCTCATGGACAGGTCGGGTTTGGGACACCGGGGAGCTGTTTTTT
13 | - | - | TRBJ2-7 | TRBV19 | CASTPTEGYEQYF | TGTGCCAGTACCCCCACGGAGGGCTACGAGCAGTACTTC
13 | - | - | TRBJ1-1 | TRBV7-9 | CASSPMGRPEAFF | TGTGCCAGCAGCCCTATGGGACGGCCTGAAGCTTTCTTT
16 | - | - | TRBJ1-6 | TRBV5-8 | CASSSGVPIEGSPLHF | TGTGCCAGCAGCTCGGGGGTACCTATTGAGGGTTCACCCCTCCACTTT
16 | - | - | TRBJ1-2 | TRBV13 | CASSLGRTAANYGYTF | TGTGCCAGCAGCTTAGGTCGTACCGCTGCTAACTATGGCTACACCTTC
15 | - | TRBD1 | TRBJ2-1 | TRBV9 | CASSVDGTVRNEQFF | TGTGCCAGCAGCGTAGATGGGACAGTTCGAAATGAGCAGTTCTTC
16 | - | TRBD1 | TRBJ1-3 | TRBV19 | CASGNRGTGSGNTIYF | TGTGCCAGTGGGAACAGGGGTACCGGCTCTGGAAACACCATATATTTT
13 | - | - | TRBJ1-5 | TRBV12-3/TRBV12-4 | CASSLWGREPQHF | TGTGCCAGCAGTTTATGGGGGCGTGAGCCCCAGCATTTT
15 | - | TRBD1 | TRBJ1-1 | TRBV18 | CASSADRRSNTEAFF | TGTGCCAGCTCAGCGGACAGGCGATCGAACACTGAAGCTTTCTTT
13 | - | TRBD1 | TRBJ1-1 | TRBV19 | CASSIFTGAEAFF | TGTGCCAGTAGTATATTCACAGGGGCTGAAGCTTTCTTT
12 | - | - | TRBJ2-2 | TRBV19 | CASSSSVGELFF | TGTGCCAGTAGTTCCAGCGTCGGGGAGCTGTTTTTT
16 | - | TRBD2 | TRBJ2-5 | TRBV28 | CASSLDSGGLEETQYF | TGTGCCAGCAGTTTGGATAGCGGGGGTCTTGAAGAGACCCAGTACTTC
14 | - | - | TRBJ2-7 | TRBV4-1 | CASSQGGWGGEQYF | TGCGCCAGCAGCCAAGGGGGGTGGGGCGGCGAGCAGTACTTC
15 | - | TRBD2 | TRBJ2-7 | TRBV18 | CASSAGLAGSYEQYF | TGTGCCAGCTCAGCGGGACTAGCGGGCTCCTACGAGCAGTACTTC
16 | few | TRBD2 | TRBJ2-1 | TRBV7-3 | CASSQLGTSGSDEQFF | TGTGCCAGCAGCCAATTGGGGACTAGCGGGAGCGATGAGCAGTTCTTC
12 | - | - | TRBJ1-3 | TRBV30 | CAWSVLVNTIYF | TGTGCCTGGAGTGTACTTGTAAACACCATATATTTT
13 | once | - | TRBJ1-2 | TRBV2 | CASSEAGRYGYTF | TGTGCCAGCAGCGAAGCAGGGAGGTATGGCTACACCTTC
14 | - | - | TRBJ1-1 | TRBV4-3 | CASSQGTRGVKAFF | TGCGCCAGCAGCCAGGGAACGAGGGGGGTGAAGGCTTTCTTT
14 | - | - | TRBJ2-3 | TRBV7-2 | CASSLGLASDTQYF | TGTGCCAGCAGCTTAGGTCTAGCCTCCGATACGCAGTATTTT
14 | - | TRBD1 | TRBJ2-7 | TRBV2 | CASSIDRAKYEQYF | TGTGCCAGCAGTATCGACAGGGCCAAGTACGAGCAGTACTTC
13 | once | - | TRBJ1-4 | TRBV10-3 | CAISEQGTVELFF | TGTGCCATCAGTGAGCAGGGAACGGTAGAACTGTTTTTT
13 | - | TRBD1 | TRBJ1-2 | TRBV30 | CAWRIDRVGGYTF | TGTGCCTGGAGGATCGACAGGGTTGGCGGCTACACCTTC
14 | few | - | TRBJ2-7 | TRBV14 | CASSQGLRNYEQYF | TGTGCCAGCAGCCAAGGGCTCCGTAACTACGAGCAGTACTTC
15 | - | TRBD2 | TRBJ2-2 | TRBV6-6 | CATLDGGSGGGELFF | TGTGCCACACTTGACGGCGGGAGTGGTGGCGGGGAGCTGTTTTTT
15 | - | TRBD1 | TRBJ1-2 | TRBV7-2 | CASSSLTGLNYGYTF | TGTGCCAGCAGCTCCTTGACAGGGCTAAACTATGGCTACACCTTC